This section outlines one TCR beta chain sequence together with its context. V lost 1 base and J lost 4, with 11 bases in between. There are 15 residues in the CDR3. Germline CDR1 reads LGHDT; CDR2 reads YNNKEL (reference sequence). Authors' processing steps: Nucleated cell number was recorded as an estimate derived from reference gene primer amplification. Sequenced by immunoSEQ multiplex PCR; TCRdb stores in-frame clones only, minus some. From that table come the V and J calls and clone size; the DNA was used to work out D and trimming. The data show roughly 350,000 clones, roughly 90% seen once. The source of the sample is a study of blood T cell repertoires in COVID-19. Whole-study context: Acute and convalescent COVID-19 specimens originated in the United States, Italy and Spain. PBMCs, B-cell-depleted T cells, or T cells provided the cDNA or gDNA that made up the material.

Material: peripheral blood. V and J are TRBV3-1 (or the pseudogene TRBV3-2) and TRBJ1-5; D is unclear. The sequence was obtained from a woman aged 50 to 60 with active or convalescent COVID-19. The CDR3 coding sequence is TGTGCCAGCAGCCAAGCTCACAGAAGTAATCAGCCCCAGCATTTT. Amino acids: CASSQAHRSNQPQHF.